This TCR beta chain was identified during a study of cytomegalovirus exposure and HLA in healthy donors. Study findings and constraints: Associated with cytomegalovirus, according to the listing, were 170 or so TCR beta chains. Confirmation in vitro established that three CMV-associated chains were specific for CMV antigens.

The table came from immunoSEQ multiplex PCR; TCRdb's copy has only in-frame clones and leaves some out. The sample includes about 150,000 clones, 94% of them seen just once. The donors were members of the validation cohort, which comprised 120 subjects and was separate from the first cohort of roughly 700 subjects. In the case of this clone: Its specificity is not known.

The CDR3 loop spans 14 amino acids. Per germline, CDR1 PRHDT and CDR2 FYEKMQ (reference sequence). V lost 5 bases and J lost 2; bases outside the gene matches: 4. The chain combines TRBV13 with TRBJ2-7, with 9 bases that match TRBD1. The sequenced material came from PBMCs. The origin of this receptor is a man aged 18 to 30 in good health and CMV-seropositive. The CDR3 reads CASSPGQGAYEQYF. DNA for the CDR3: TGTGCCAGCAGCCCGGGACAGGGAGCCTACGAGCAGTACTTC.